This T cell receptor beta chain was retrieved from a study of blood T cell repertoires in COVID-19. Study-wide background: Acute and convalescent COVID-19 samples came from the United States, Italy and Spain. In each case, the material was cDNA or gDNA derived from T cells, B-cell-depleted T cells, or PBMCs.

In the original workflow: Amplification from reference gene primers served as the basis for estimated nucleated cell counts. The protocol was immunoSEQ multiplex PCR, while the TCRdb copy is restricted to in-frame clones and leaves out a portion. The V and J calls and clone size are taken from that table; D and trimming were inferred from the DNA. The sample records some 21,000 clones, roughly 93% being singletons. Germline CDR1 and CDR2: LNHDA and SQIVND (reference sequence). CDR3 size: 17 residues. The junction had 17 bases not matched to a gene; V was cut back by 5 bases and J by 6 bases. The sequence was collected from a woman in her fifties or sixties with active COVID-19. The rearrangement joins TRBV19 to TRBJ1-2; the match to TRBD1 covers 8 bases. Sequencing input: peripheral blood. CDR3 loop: CASSPRSGGRGRDGYTF. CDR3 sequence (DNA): TGTGCCAGTAGTCCCCGTTCAGGGGGCAGGGGAAGGGATGGCTACACCTTC.